The rows below give T cell receptor beta chains drawn from one sample of a study of blood T cell repertoires in COVID-19. This table comes from immunoSEQ multiplex PCR, and its TCRdb copy is limited to in-frame clones, with some not included. The table shows 73,000 or so clones, with roughly 83% occurring only once. The source material was peripheral blood. The receptors were gathered from a woman aged 55-69 years with acute or convalescent COVID-19. CDR3s include the opening cysteine and the closing phenylalanine or tryptophan. Each record gives: CDR3 protein, V gene, J gene.

CASSVGPGQANTEAFF,TRBV9,TRBJ1-1
CASSDSGGRGIQYF,TRBV2,TRBJ2-4
CASSFQTSGGPGDTQYF,TRBV5-6,TRBJ2-3
CATSLANYGYTF,TRBV24-1,TRBJ1-2
CASSLASLGNTIYF,TRBV5-5,TRBJ1-3
CASSPRGGREAFF,TRBV3-1/TRBV3-2,TRBJ1-1
CASSLARVSGYTF,TRBV12-3/TRBV12-4,TRBJ1-2
CASSPDRGSYNEQFF,TRBV18,TRBJ2-1
CASSLNSNYGYTF,TRBV7-3,TRBJ1-2
CASSFSAGLGELFF,TRBV7-9,TRBJ2-2
CASSPPGTVAEQFF,TRBV5-6,TRBJ2-1
CASSPEVQETQYF,TRBV7-3,TRBJ2-5
CASSTQGNTEAFF,TRBV7-8,TRBJ1-1
CASSPSPHRGPGNTIYF,TRBV9,TRBJ1-3
CASSIDRGTVDGYTF,TRBV19,TRBJ1-2
CARTSGSGGYTF,TRBV10-1,TRBJ1-2
CASSREANTGELFF,TRBV7-9,TRBJ2-2
CASSEGFGGGETQYF,TRBV6-1,TRBJ2-5
CASSVAGATEAFF,TRBV9,TRBJ1-1
CASGTENGYTF,TRBV6-5,TRBJ1-2
CASSDSGGYGYTF,TRBV6-4,TRBJ1-2
CASSQGAGSNQPQHF,TRBV4-2,TRBJ1-5